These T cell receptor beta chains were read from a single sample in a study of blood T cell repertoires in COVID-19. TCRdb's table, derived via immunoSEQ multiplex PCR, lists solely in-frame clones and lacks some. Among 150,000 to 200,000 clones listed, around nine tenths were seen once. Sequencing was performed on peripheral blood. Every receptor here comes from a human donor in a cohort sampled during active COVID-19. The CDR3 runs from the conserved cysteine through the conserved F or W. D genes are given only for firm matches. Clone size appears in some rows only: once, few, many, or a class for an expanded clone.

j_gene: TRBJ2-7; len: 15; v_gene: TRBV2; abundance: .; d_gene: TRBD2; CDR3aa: CARSDGGGGGNEQYF; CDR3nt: TGTGCCCGCAGTGACGGGGGGGGTGGGGGGAACGAGCAGTACTTC
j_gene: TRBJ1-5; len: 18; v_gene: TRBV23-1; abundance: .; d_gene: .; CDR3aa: CASSQSVSGDGCNQPQHF; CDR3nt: TGCGCCAGCAGTCAATCGGTCTCAGGGGATGGGTGCAATCAGCCCCAGCATTTT
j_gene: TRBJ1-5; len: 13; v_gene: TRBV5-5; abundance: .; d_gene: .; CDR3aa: CASSLAGNQPQHF; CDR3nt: TGTGCCAGCAGCTTGGCAGGAAATCAGCCCCAGCATTTT
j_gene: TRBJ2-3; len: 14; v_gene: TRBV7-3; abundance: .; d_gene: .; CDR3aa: CASSLRTRTDTQYF; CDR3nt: TGTGCCAGCAGCTTAAGAACTCGCACAGATACGCAGTATTTT
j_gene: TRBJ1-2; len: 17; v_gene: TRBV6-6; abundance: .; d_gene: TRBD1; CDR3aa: CASSPGTGEVVGYGYTF; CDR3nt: TGTGCCAGCAGTCCCGGGACAGGGGAAGTGGTTGGGTATGGCTACACCTTC
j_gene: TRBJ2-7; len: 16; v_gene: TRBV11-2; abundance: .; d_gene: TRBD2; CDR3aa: CASSLEGLAEFGEQYF; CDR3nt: TGTGCCAGCAGCTTAGAGGGACTAGCGGAGTTTGGTGAGCAGTACTTC
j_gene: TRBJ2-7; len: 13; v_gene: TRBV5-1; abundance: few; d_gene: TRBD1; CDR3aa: CASSGGTDYEQYF; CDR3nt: TGCGCCAGCAGCGGTGGGACAGACTACGAGCAGTACTTC
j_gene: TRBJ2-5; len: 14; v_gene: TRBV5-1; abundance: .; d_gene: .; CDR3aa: CASSWAFGQETQYF; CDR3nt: TGCGCCAGCAGCTGGGCGTTTGGCCAAGAGACCCAGTACTTC
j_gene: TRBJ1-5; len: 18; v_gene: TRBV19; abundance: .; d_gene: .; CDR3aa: CASSIRPGLGNSNQPQHF; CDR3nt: TGTGCCAGTAGTATCCGGCCAGGGTTGGGGAATAGCAATCAGCCCCAGCATTTT
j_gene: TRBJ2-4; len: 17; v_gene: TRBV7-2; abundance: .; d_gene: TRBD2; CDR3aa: CASSPFLSGGAVNIQYF; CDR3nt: TGTGCCAGCAGCCCCTTCCTTAGCGGGGGGGCTGTTAACATTCAGTACTTC
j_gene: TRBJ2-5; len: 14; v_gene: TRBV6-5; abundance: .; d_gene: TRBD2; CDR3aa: CASRTPGGSETQYF; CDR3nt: TGTGCCAGCAGGACGCCGGGGGGGTCGGAGACCCAGTACTTC
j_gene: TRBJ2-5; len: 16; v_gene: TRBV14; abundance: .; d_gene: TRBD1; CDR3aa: CASSLGQGWGQETQYF; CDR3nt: TGTGCCAGCAGCCTGGGACAGGGTTGGGGGCAAGAGACCCAGTACTTC
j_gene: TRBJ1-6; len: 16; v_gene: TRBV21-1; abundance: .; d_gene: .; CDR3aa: CASRPKGAGQNSPLHF; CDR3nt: TGTGCCAGCAGACCTAAAGGGGCAGGGCAGAATTCACCCCTCCACTTT
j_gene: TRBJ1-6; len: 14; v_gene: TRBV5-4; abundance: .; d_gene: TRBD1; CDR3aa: CASRGDRGNSPLHF; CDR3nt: TGTGCCAGCAGGGGGGACAGGGGGAATTCACCCCTCCACTTT
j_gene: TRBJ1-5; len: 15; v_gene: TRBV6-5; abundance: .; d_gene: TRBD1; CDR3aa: CASSYGTGDNQPQHF; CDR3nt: TGTGCCAGCAGTTACGGGACAGGGGATAATCAGCCCCAGCATTTT
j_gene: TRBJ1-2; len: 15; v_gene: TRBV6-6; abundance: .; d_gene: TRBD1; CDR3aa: CASSYARQGGYGYTF; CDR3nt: TGTGCCAGCAGTTACGCCCGACAGGGGGGATATGGCTACACCTTC
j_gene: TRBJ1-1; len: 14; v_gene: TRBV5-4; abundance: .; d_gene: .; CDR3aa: CASSPTGRGTEAFF; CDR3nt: TGTGCCAGCAGCCCTACAGGGAGGGGCACTGAAGCTTTCTTT
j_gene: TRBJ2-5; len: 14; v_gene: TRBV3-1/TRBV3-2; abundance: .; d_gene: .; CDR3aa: CASSQGGLGGTQYF; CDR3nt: TGTGCCAGCAGCCAAGGAGGGCTAGGGGGGACCCAGTACTTC
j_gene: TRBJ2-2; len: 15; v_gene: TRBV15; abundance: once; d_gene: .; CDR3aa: CATSRDKTLTGELFF; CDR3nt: TGTGCCACCAGCAGAGACAAGACTCTCACCGGGGAGCTGTTTTTT
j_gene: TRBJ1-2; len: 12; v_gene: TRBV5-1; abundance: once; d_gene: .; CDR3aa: CASSPTTYGYTF; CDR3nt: TGCGCCAGCAGCCCGACGACTTATGGCTACACCTTC
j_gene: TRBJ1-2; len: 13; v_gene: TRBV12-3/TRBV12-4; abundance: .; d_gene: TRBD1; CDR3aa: CASSLGQGPHYTF; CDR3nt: TGTGCCAGCAGTCTGGGACAGGGGCCTCACTACACCTTC
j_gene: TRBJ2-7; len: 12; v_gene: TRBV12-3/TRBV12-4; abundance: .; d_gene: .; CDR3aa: CASSQGPYEQYF; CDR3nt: TGTGCCAGCAGTCAGGGGCCCTACGAGCAGTACTTC
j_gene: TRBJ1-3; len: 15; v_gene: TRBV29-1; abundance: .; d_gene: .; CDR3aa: CSVEDSPGQGNTIYF; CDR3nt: TGCAGCGTTGAGGACAGCCCCGGGCAAGGAAACACCATATATTTT
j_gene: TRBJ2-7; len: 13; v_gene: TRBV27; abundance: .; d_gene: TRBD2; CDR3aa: CASSPRTSGGQYF; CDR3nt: TGTGCCAGCAGTCCACGGACTAGCGGGGGGCAGTACTTC
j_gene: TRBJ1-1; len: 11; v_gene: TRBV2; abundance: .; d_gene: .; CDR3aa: CASSLRSEAFF; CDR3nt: TGTGCCAGCAGCCTGAGGTCTGAAGCTTTCTTT
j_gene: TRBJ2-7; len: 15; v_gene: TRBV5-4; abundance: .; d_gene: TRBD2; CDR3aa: CASSRPGLEGYEQYF; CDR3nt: TGTGCCAGCAGCCGCCCGGGACTAGAAGGCTACGAGCAGTACTTC
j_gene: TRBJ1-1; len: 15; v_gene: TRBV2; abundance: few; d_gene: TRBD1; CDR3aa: CASTVETGGVLEAFF; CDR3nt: TGTGCCAGCACCGTTGAGACAGGGGGGGTTTTAGAAGCTTTCTTT
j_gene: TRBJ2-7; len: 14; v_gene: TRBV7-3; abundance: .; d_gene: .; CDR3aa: CASTFSGTGYEQYF; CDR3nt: TGTGCCAGCACCTTTTCCGGGACTGGCTACGAGCAGTACTTC
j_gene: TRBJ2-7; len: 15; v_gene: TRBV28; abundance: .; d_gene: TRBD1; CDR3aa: CASSLSGRGSGEQYF; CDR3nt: TGTGCCAGCAGTTTATCGGGCAGGGGGTCGGGCGAGCAGTACTTC
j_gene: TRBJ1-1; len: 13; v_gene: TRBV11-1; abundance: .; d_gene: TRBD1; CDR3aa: CASSLDRVTEAFF; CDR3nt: TGTGCCAGCAGCCTCGACAGGGTCACTGAAGCTTTCTTT
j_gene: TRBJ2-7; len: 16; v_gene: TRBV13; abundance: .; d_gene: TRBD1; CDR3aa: CASSPRGQGAYYEQYF; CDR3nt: TGTGCCAGCAGCCCCCGTGGACAGGGGGCCTACTACGAGCAGTACTTC
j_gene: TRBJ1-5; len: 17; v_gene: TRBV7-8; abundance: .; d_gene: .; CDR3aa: CASSLGSGPLGNQPQHF; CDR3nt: TGTGCCAGCAGCTTAGGGTCAGGCCCTCTGGGCAATCAGCCCCAGCATTTT
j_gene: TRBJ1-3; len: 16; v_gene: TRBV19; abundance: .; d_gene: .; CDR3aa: CASRKSGETSGNTIYF; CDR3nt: TGTGCCAGTAGGAAAAGCGGGGAGACCTCTGGAAACACCATATATTTT
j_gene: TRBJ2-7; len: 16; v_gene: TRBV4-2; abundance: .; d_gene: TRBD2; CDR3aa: CASSPQLAGGYYEQYF; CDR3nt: TGTGCCAGCAGCCCTCAACTAGCGGGGGGTTACTACGAGCAGTACTTC
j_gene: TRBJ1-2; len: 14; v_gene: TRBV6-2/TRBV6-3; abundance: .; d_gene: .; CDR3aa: CASSYPGKLYGYTF; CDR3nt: TGTGCCAGCAGTTACCCAGGGAAACTTTATGGCTACACCTTC
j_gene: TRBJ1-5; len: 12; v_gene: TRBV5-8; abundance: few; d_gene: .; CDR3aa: CASSLRNQPQHF; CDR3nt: TGTGCCAGCTCCCTTCGCAATCAGCCCCAGCATTTT
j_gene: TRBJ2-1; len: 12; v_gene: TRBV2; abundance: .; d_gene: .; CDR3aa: CASSESRNEQFF; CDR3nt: TGTGCCAGCAGTGAATCCAGGAATGAGCAATTCTTC
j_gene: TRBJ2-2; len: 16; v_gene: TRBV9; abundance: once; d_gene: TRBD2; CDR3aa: CASSPSGRGATGELFF; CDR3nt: TGTGCCAGCAGCCCTAGCGGGAGGGGGGCCACCGGGGAGCTGTTTTTT
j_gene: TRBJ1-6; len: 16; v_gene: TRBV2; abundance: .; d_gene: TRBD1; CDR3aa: CASRPPGQGAYSPLHF; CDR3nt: TGTGCCAGCAGGCCGCCGGGACAGGGGGCTTATTCACCCCTCCACTTT
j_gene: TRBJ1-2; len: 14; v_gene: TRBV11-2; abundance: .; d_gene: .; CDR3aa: CASSSLTSNYGYTF; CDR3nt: TGTGCCAGCAGCTCTCTAACTTCTAACTATGGCTACACCTTC
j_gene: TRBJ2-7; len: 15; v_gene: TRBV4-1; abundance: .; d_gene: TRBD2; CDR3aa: CASSQLAGVTYEQYF; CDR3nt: TGCGCCAGCAGCCAGCTAGCGGGAGTAACCTACGAGCAGTACTTC
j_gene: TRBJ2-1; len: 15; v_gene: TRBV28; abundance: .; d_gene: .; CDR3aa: CASSTPVGGPNEQFF; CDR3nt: TGTGCCAGCAGTACCCCTGTGGGGGGGCCCAATGAGCAGTTCTTC
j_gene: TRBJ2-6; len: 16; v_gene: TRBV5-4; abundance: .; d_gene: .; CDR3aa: CASSLAAGSGANVLTF; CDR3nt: TGTGCCAGCAGCTTGGCGGCAGGGTCTGGGGCCAACGTCCTGACTTTC
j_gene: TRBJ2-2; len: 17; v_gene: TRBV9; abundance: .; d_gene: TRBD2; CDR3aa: CASSVGWLAENTGELFF; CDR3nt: TGTGCCAGCAGCGTAGGGTGGCTAGCGGAGAACACCGGGGAGCTGTTTTTT
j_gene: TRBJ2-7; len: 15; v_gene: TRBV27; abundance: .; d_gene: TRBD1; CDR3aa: CASSPAGTGSYEQYF; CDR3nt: TGTGCCAGCAGTCCCGCCGGGACAGGCTCCTACGAGCAGTACTTC
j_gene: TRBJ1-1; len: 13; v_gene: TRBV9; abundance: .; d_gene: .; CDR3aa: CASSTTGRAEAFF; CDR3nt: TGTGCCAGCAGCACGACGGGAAGAGCTGAAGCTTTCTTT
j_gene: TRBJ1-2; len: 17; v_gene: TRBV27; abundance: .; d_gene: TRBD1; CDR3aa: CASSAYSGTGGAYGYTF; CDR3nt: TGTGCCAGCAGTGCTTACTCCGGGACAGGAGGTGCCTATGGCTACACCTTC
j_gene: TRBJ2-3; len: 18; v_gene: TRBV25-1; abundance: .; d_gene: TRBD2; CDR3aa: CASSRRGSGADSADTQYF; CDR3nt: TGTGCCAGCAGTCGTCGGGGTAGCGGGGCGGATAGCGCAGATACGCAGTATTTT
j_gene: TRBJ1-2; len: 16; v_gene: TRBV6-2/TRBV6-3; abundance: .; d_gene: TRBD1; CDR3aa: CASSYLRTGTNYGYTF; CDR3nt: TGTGCCAGCAGTTACCTCAGGACAGGAACTAACTATGGCTACACCTTC
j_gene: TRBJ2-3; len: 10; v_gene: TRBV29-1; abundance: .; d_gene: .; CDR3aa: CSVGGDTQYF; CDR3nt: TGCAGCGTTGGAGGGGATACGCAGTATTTT
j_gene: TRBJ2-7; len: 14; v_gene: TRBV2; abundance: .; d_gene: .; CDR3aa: CASRKPGHPYEQYF; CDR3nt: TGTGCCAGCAGAAAACCGGGACACCCCTACGAGCAGTACTTC
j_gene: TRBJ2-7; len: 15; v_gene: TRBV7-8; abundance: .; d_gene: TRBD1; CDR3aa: CASSPRQGYSYEQYF; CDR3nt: TGTGCCAGCAGCCCCCGACAGGGTTATTCCTACGAGCAGTACTTC
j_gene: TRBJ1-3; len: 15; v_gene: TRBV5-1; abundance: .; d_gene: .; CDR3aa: CASSLTGGSGNTIYF; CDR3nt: TGCGCCAGCAGCTTGACCGGGGGATCTGGAAACACCATATATTTT
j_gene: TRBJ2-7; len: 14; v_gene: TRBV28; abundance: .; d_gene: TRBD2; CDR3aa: CASSSGLAYHEQYF; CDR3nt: TGTGCCAGCAGTTCGGGACTAGCTTACCACGAGCAGTACTTC
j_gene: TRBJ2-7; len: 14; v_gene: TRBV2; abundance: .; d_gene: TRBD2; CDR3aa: CASRRSGADYEQYF; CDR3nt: TGTGCCAGCAGGAGGAGCGGGGCAGACTACGAGCAGTACTTC
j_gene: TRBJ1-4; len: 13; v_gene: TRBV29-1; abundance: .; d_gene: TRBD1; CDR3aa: CSVGGGRSEKLFF; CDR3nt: TGCAGCGTTGGAGGGGGCAGGAGCGAAAAACTGTTTTTT
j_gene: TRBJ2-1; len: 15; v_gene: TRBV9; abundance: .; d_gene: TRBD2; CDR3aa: CASSVALAGRDEQFF; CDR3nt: TGTGCCAGCAGCGTAGCGCTAGCGGGAAGGGATGAGCAGTTCTTC
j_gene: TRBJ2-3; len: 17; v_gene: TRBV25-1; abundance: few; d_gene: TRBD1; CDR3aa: CASSARDRGEVPDTQYF; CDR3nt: TGTGCCAGCAGTGCCCGGGACAGGGGGGAAGTGCCAGATACGCAGTATTTT
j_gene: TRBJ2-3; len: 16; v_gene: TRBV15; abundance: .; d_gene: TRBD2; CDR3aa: CATSRPTSGSLNTQYF; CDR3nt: TGTGCCACCAGCAGACCAACTAGCGGGAGTTTAAATACGCAGTATTTT